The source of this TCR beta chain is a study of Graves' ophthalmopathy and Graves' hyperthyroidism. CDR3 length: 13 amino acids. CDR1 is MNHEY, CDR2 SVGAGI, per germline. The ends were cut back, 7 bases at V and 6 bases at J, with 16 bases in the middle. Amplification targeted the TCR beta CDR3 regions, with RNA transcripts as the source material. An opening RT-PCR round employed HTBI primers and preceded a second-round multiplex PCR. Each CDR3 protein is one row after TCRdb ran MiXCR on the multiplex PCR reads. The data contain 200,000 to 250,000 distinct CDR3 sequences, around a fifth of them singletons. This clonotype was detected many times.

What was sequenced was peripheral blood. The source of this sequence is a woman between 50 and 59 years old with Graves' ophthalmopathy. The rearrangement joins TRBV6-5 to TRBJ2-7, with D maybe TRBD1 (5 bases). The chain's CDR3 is CASTRSRQSEQYF. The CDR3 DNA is TGTGCCAGCACCCGATCCCGACAGTCCGAGCAGTACTTC.